The 9 T cell receptor beta chains in this list originate from one sample, sequenced in a study of Ad26.COV2.S vaccination and SARS-CoV-2 variants listed by TCRdb under 2021. The treatment or condition label, as the study defines it: approximately 18 received Ad26.COV2.S at low or high dose, single or two shots; about 5 received placebo; per-sample allocation not given. Repertoires of vaccine and placebo recipients were sequenced from samples taken on day 63 after the first injection. The library was obtained by the immunoSEQ multiplex PCR assay. The table comes from immuneACCESS by way of TCRdb, which keeps in-frame sequences with V and J called. Part of the clones is missing from these tables; in studies checked, under half for an unresolved V gene and the rest for unknown reasons. The sample table records around 450,000 clones; around 89% of these occur just once. The top ten clonotypes cover 3.6% of the sample.

The material was peripheral blood, obtained in a trial of Ad26.COV2.S vaccine versus placebo. Receptor source: a person between 18 and 65 years old who received the Ad26.COV2.S COVID-19 vaccine or a placebo.

The V call is TRBV7-9, the J call TRBJ1-4; TRBD1 might be the D (5 bases). The V gene's germline CDR1 is SEHNR and CDR2 FQNEAQ (reference sequence). The CDR3 contains 18 residues. V lost 1 base to trimming and J lost 8 bases, with 23 bases between them. CDR3 nucleotides: TGTGCCAGCAGCTTAGGGGGCGCGGGTCCCAGCATTGGAGAAAAACTGTTTTTT. Amino acids: CASSLGGAGPSIGEKLFF.

This clone was seen only once. The chain links TRBV10-1 to TRBJ2-3; TRBD1 might be the D (5 bases). The germline V gene has CDR1 WNHNN and CDR2 SYGVQD (reference sequence). CDR3 length: 13 residues. Trimming took 6 bases from V and 6 from J, leaving 13 bases between them. This CDR3 is CASSSEQADTQYF. CDR3 bases: TGCGCCAGCAGCTCAGAACAGGCGGATACGCAGTATTTT.

The chain links TRBV7-9 to TRBJ1-2, with D hard to call. Germline V gives CDR1 SEHNR, CDR2 FQNEAQ (reference sequence). Trimming left V 4 bases short and J 2 bases short, with 17 bases between. This CDR3 comprises 16 residues. CDR3 sequence reads: CASSSTLNETNYGYTF. The CDR3 bases are TGTGCCAGCAGCTCTACCCTCAACGAAACGAACTATGGCTACACCTTC.

A word on this clone: Other nucleotide sequences in the sample specify the same CDR3. The CDR3 sequence is CATSRDRRSNQPQHF. The CDR3 bases are TGTGCCACCAGCAGAGATAGAAGGAGTAATCAGCCCCAGCATTTT. The V and J genes are TRBV15 and TRBJ1-5; D uncertain. The V end was cut by 0 bases, the J end by 4 bases, with 10 bases between. Looked up from germline, CDR1 is LNHNV and CDR2 is YYDKDF (reference sequence). The CDR3 has 15 residues.

This clone was seen a handful of times. Other DNA sequences within the sample encode an identical CDR3. V usage is TRBV7-2 and J usage is TRBJ2-7; 10 bases agree with TRBD2. The CDR3 spans 14 residues. With V trimmed by 1 base and J by 3 bases, 0 bases remained unmatched. The V gene's germline CDR1 is SGHTA and CDR2 FQGNSA. CDR3 DNA sequence: TGTGCCAGCAGCTTAGAGCGGGGGGGCTACGAGCAGTACTTC. Translated: CASSLERGGYEQYF.

CDR3 residues: CASSASGQGGLETQYF. CDR3 DNA: TGTGCCAGCAGCGCCTCTGGACAGGGGGGATTGGAGACCCAGTACTTC. The rearrangement links TRBV9 to TRBJ2-5, with 10 bases lining up with TRBD1. The CDR3 contains 16 residues. V dropped 3 bases and J dropped 5; count of bases not matched to a gene: 10. From germline, CDR1 is SGDLS and CDR2 YYNGEE.

The chain recombines TRBV29-1 with TRBJ2-2; 9 bases match TRBD1. With V trimmed by 2 bases and J by 3 bases, 10 bases remained unmatched. CDR1 is SQVTM, CDR2 ANQGSEA, per germline. CDR3 length: 17 residues. In DNA, the CDR3 is TGCAGCGTTGAAAAGTGGGCGACAGGGGGATACACCGGGGAGCTGTTTTTT. This codes for CSVEKWATGGYTGELFF.

The chain links TRBV6-6 to TRBJ1-6, with no clear D. Trimming left V 2 bases short and J 3 bases short, with 8 bases between. Germline values: CDR1 MNHNY, CDR2 SVGAGI (reference sequence). The CDR3 runs 15 residues. CDR3 in DNA: TGTGCCAGCAGTTACGACGGTAACTATAATTCACCCCTCCACTTT. The encoded protein is CASSYDGNYNSPLHF.

The V call is TRBV27, the J call TRBJ2-1, with 8 bases that match TRBD2. J lost 1 base, V lost 5 bases, and 10 bases had no gene match. This CDR3 has 17 residues. CDR1 is MNHEY and CDR2 is SMNVEV in the germline V gene (reference sequence). This chain's CDR3 is CASSAYRGGNSYNEQFF. The CDR3 DNA sequence: TGTGCCAGCAGTGCCTACCGCGGGGGGAATTCCTACAATGAGCAGTTCTTC.